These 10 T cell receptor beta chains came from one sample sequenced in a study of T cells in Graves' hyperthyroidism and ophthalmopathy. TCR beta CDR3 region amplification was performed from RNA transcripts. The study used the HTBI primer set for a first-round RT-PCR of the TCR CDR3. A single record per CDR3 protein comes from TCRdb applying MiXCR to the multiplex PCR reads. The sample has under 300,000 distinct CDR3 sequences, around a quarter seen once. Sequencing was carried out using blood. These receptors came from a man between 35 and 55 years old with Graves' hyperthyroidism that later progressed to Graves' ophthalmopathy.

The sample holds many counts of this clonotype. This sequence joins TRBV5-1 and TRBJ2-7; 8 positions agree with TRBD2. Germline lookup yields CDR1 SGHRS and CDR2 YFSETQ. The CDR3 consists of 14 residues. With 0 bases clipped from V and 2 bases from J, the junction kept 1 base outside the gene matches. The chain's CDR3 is CASSLDGGAYEQYF. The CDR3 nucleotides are TGCGCCAGCAGCTTGGACGGGGGGGCCTACGAGCAGTACTTC.

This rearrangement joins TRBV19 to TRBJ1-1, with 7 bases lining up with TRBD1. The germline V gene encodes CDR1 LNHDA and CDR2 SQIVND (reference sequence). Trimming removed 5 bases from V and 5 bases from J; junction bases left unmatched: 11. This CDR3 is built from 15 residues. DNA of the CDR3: TGTGCCAGTAGTCCGAGGACAGGCCGCCTAACTGAAGCTTTCTTT. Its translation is CASSPRTGRLTEAFF.

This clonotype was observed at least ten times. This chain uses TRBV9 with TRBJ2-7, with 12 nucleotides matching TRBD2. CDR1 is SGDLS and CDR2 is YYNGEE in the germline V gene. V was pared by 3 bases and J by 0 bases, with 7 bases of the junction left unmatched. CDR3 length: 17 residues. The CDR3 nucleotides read TGTGCCAGCAGCGATGGACTAGCGGGACGGTCCTCCTACGAGCAGTACTTC. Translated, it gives CASSDGLAGRSSYEQYF.

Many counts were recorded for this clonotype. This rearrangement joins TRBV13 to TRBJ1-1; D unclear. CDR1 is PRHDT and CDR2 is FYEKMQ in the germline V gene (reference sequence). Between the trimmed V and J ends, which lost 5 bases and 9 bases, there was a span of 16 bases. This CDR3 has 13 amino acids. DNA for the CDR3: TGTGCCAGCAGCAAATCCGGACCGCAACAAGCTTTCTTT. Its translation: CASSKSGPQQAFF.

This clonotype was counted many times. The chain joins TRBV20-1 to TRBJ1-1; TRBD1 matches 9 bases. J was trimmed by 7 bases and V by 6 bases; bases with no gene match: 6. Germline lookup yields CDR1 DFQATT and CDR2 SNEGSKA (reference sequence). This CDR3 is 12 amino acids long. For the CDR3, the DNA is TGCAGTGCCACGACAGGGGGGATTGAAGCTTTCTTT. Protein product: CSATTGGIEAFF.

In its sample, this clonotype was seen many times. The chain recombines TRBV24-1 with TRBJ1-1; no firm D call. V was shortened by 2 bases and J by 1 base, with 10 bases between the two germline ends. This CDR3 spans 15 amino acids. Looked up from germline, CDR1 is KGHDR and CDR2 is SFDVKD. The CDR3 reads CATSDSLGKNTEAFF. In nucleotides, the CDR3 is TGTGCCACCAGTGATTCCTTAGGGAAGAACACTGAAGCTTTCTTT.

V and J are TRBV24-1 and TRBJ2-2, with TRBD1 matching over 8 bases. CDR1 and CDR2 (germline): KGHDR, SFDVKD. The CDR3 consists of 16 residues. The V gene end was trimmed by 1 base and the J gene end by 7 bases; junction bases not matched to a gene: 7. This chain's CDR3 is CATSDLNSGGGGELFF. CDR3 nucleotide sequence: TGTGCCACCAGTGATTTAAATTCAGGGGGCGGCGGGGAGCTGTTTTTT.

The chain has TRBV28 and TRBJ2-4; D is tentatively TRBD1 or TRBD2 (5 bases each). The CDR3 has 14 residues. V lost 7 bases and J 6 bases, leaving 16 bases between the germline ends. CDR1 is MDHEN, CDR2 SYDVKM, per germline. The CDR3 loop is CASNTGLAGNIQYF. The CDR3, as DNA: TGTGCCAGCAATACAGGATTGGCGGGAAACATTCAGTACTTC.

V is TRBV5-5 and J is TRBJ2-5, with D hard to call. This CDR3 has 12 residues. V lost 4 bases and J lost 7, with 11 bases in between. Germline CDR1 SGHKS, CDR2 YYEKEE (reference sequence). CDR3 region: CASSPEDVTQYF. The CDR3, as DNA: TGTGCCAGCAGCCCGGAAGACGTGACCCAGTACTTC.

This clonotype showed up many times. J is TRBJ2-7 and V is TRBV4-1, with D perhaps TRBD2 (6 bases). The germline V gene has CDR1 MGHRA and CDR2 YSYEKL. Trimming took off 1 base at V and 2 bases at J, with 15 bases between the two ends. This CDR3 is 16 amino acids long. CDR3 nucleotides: TGCGCCAGCAGCCAAGCGGTGAGGACTACTACCTACGAGCAGTACTTC. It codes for CASSQAVRTTTYEQYF.